This T cell receptor (beta chain) comes out of a study of blood T cell repertoires in COVID-19. TCRdb's copy holds only in-frame clones and misses some; the assay was immunoSEQ multiplex PCR. The sample consists of approximately 160,000 clones, 86% of them appearing once. This CDR3 has 12 residues. Between the trimmed V and J ends, which lost 1 base and 2 bases, there was a span of 3 bases. Germline V lookup: CDR1 MNHNS, CDR2 SASEGT. The sample consisted of peripheral blood. The chain combines TRBV6-1 with TRBJ2-7, with D unclear. The sequence was collected from a man aged 50 to 59 with active or convalescent COVID-19. The CDR3 loop is CASSEDTYEQYF. CDR3 bases: TGTGCCAGCAGTGAAGACACCTACGAGCAGTACTTC.